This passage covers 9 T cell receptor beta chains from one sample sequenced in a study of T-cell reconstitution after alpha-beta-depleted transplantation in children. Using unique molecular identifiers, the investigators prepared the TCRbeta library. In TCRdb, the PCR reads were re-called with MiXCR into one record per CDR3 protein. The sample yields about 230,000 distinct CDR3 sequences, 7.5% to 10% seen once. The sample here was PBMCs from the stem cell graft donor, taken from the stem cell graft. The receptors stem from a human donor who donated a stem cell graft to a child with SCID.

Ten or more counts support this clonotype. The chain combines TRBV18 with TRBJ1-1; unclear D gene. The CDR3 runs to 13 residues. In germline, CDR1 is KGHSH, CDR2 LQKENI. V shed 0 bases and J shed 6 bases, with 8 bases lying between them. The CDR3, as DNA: TGTGCCAGCTCACCACCCGGGTCGGCTGAAGCTTTCTTT. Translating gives CASSPPGSAEAFF.

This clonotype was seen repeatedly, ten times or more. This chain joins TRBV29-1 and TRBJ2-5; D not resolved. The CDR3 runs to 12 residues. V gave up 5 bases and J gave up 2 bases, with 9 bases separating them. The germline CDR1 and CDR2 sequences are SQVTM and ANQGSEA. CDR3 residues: CSVNADQETQYF. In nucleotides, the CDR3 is TGCAGCGTTAACGCGGATCAAGAGACCCAGTACTTC.

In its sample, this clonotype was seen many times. The CDR3 spells CASSTSGGVTGELFF. Written as DNA, the CDR3 is TGTGCCAGTAGTACGAGCGGGGGGGTCACCGGGGAGCTGTTTTTT. V is TRBV19 and J is TRBJ2-2; 10 bases match TRBD2. Germline V gene sequence: CDR1 LNHDA, CDR2 SQIVND (reference sequence). The CDR3 sequence is 15 residues long. Unmatched junction bases numbered 3, after V lost 4 bases and J lost 4 bases.

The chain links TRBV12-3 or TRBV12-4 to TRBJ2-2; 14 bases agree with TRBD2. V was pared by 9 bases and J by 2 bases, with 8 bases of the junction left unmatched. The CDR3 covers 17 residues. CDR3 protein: CASLRLAGGANTGELFF. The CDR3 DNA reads TGTGCCAGTTTAAGACTAGCGGGGGGGGCAAACACCGGGGAGCTGTTTTTT.

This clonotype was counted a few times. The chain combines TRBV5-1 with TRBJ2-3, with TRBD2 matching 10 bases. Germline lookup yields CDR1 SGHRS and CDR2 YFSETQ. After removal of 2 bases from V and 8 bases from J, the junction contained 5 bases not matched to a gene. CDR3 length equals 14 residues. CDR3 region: CASSLSSGGGTQYF. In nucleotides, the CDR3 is TGCGCCAGCAGCTTATCTAGCGGGGGAGGTACGCAGTATTTT. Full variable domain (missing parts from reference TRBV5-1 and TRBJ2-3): KAGVTQTPRYLIKTRGQQVTLSCSPISGHRSVSWYQQTPGQGLQFLFEYFSETQRNKGNFPGRFSGRQFSNSRSEMNVSTLELGDSALYLCASSLSSGGGTQYFGPGTRLTVL.

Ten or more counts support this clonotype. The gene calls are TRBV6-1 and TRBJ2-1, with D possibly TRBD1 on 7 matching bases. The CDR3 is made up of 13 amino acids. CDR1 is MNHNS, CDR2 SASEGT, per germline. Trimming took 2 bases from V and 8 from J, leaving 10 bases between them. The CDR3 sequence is CASSEQGEDEQFF. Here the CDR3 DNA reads TGTGCCAGCAGTGAACAGGGGGAGGATGAGCAGTTCTTC.

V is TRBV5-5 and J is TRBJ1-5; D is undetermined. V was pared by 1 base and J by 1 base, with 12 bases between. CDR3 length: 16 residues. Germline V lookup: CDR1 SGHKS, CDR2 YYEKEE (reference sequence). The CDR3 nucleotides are TGTGCCAGCAGCTTGTATGGCGCACAGAGCAATCAGCCCCAGCATTTT. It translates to CASSLYGAQSNQPQHF.

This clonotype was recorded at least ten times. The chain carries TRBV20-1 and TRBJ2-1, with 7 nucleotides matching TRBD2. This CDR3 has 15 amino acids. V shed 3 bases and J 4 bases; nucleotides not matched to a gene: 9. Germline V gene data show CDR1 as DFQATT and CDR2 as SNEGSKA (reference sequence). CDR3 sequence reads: CSARPLGGGYNEQFF. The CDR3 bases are TGCAGTGCTAGGCCTCTGGGCGGGGGTTACAATGAGCAGTTCTTC.

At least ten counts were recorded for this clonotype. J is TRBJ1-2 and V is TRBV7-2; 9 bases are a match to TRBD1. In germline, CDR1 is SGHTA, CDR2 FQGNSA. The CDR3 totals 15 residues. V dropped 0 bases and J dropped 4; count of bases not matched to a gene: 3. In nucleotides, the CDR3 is TGTGCCAGCAGCTTAGCGGGACAGGGATCCTATGGCTACACCTTC. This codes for CASSLAGQGSYGYTF. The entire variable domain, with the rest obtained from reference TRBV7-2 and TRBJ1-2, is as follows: GAGVSQSPSNKVTEKGKDVELRCDPISGHTALYWYRQSLGQGLEFLIYFQGNSAPDKSGLPSDRFSAERTGGSVSTLTIQRTQQEDSAVYLCASSLAGQGSYGYTFGSGTRLTVV.